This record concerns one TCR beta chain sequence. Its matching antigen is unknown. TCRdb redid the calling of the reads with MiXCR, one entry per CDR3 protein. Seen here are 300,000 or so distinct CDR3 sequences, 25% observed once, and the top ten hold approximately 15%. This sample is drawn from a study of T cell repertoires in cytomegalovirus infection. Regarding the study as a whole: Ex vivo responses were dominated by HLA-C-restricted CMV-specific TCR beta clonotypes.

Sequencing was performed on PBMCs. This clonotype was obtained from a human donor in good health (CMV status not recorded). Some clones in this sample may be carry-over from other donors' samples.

The CDR3 bases are TGTGCCAGCAGCACCCAGGGAGGTCAGCCCCAGCATTTT. Its translation: CASSTQGGQPQHF. This chain links TRBV7-6 with TRBJ1-5; tentatively, D is TRBD1 (5 bases). V lost 5 bases and J 6 bases, leaving 11 bases between the germline ends. The CDR3 length is 13 residues. CDR1 and CDR2 (germline): SGHVS, FNYEAQ.